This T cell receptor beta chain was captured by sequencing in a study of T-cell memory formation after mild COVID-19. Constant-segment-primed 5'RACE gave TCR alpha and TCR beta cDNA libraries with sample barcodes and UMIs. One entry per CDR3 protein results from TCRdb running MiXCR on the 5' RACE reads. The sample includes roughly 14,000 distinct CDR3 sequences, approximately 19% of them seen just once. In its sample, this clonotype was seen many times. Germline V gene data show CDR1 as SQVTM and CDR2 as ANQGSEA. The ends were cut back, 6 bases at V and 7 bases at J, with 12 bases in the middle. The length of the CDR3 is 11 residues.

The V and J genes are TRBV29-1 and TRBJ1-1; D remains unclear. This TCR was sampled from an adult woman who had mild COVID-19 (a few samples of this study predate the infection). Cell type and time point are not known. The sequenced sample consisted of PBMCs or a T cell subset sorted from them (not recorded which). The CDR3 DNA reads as TGCAGCGTCGGGAGGTCTTTTGAAGCTTTCTTT. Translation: CSVGRSFEAFF.